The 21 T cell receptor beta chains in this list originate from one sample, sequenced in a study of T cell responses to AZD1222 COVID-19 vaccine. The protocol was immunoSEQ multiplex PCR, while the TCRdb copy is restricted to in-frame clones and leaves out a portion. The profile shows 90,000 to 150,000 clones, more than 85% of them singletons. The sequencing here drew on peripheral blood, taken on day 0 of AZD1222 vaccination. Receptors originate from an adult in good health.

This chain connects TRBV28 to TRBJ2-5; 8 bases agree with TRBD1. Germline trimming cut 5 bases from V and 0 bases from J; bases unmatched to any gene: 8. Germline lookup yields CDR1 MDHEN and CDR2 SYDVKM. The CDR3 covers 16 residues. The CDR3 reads CASSRPRGQYQETQYF. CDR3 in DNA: TGTGCCAGCAGTCGCCCCAGGGGGCAGTACCAAGAGACCCAGTACTTC. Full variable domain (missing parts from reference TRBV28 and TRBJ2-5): DVKVTQSSRYLVKRTGEKVFLECVQDMDHENMFWYRQDPGLGLRLIYFSYDVKMKEKGDIPEGYSVSREKKERFSLILESASTNQTSMYLCASSRPRGQYQETQYFGPGTRLLVL.

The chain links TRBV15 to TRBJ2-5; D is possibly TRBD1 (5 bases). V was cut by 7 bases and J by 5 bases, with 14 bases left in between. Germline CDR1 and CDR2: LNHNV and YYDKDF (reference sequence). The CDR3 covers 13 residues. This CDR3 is CATKDTSWETQYF. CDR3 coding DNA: TGTGCCACCAAGGACACGAGTTGGGAGACCCAGTACTTC.

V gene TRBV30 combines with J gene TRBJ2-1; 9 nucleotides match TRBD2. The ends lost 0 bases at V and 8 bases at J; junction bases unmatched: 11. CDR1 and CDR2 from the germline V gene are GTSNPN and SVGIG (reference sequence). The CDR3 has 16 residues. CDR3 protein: CAWSVMASGKPYEQFF. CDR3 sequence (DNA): TGTGCCTGGAGTGTAATGGCTAGCGGGAAGCCCTATGAGCAGTTCTTC.

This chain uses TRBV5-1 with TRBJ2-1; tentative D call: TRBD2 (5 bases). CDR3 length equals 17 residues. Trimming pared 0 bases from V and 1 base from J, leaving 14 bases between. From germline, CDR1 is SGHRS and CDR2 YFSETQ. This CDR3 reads CASSLVKGPGSYNEQFF. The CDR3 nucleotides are TGCGCCAGCAGCTTGGTTAAGGGTCCGGGGTCCTACAATGAGCAGTTCTTC.

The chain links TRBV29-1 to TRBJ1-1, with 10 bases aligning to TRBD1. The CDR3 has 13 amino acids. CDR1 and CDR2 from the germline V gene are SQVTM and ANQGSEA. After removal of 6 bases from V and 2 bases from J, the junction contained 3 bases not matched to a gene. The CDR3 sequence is CSVRTGGNTEAFF. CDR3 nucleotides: TGCAGCGTCAGGACAGGGGGTAACACTGAAGCTTTCTTT.

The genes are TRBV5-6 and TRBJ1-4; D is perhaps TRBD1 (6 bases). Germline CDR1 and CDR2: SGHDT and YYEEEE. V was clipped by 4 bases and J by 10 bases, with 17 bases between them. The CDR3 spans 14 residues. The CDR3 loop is CASSPGTTAGKLFF. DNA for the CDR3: TGTGCCAGCAGCCCGGGGACAACGGCCGGAAAACTGTTTTTT.

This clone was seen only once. The CDR3 spells CASSLDKLATSTDTQYF. For the CDR3, the DNA is TGCGCCAGCAGCCTCGATAAACTAGCAACTAGCACAGATACGCAGTATTTT. V and J are TRBV5-1 and TRBJ2-3; perhaps TRBD2 as D (6 bases). CDR1 is SGHRS, CDR2 YFSETQ, per germline. This CDR3 is built from 17 residues. Trimming removed 4 bases from V and 0 bases from J, with 18 bases in between.

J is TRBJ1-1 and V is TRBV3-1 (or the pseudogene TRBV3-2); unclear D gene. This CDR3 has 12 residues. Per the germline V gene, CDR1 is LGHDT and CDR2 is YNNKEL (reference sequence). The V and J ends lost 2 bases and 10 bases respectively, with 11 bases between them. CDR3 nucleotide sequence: TGTGCCAGCAGCCAAACGGGCGGGAGAGCTTTCTTT. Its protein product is CASSQTGGRAFF.

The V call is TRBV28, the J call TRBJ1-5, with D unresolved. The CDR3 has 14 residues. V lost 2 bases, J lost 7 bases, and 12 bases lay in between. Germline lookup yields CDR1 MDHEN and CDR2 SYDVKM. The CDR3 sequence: CASSLKSGPQPQHF. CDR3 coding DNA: TGTGCCAGCAGTTTAAAGTCAGGACCGCAGCCCCAGCATTTT.

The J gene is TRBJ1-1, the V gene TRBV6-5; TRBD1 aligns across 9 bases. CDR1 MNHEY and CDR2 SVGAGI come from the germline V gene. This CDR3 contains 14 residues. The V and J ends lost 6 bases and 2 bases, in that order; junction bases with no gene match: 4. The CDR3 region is CASRGGQGNTEAFF. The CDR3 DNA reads TGTGCCAGCAGAGGGGGACAGGGCAACACTGAAGCTTTCTTT.

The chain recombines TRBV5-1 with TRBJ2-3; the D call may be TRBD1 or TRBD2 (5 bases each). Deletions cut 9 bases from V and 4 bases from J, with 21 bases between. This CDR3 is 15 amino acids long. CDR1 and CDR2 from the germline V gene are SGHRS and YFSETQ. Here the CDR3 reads CATAPGTGISDTQYF. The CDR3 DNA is TGCGCCACCGCCCCCGGGACCGGCATTTCAGATACGCAGTATTTT.

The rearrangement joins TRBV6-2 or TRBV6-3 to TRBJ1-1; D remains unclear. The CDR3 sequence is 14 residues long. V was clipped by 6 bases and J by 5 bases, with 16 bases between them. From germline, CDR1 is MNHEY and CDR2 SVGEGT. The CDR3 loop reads CASSATSSRTEAFF. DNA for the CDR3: TGTGCCAGCAGCGCGACCTCAAGTCGGACTGAAGCTTTCTTT.

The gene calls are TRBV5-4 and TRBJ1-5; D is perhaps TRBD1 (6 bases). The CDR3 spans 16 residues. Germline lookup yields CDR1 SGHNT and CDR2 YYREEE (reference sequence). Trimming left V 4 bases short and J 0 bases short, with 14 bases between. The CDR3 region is CASSAGGGASNQPQHF. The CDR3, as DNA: TGTGCCAGCAGCGCAGGCGGGGGCGCTAGCAATCAGCCCCAGCATTTT.

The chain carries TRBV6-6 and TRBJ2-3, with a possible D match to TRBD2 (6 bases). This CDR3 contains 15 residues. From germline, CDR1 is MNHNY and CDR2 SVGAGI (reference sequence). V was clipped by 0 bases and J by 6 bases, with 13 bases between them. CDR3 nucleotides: TGTGCCAGCAGTTACTCGGAGCTTCGGGGGGATACGCAGTATTTT. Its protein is CASSYSELRGDTQYF.

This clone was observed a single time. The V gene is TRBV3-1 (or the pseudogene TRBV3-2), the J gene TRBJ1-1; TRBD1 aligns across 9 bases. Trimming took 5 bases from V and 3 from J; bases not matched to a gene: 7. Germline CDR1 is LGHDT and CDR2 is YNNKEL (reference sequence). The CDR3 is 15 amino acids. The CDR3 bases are TGTGCCAGCAGCGCCCCGGGACAGGGAGACACTGAAGCTTTCTTT. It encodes CASSAPGQGDTEAFF.

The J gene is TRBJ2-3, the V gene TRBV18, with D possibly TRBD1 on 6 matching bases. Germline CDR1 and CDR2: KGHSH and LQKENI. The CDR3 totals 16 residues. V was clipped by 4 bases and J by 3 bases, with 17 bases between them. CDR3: CASSQRTVKGTDTQYF. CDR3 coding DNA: TGTGCCAGCTCACAAAGGACAGTGAAGGGTACAGATACGCAGTATTTT. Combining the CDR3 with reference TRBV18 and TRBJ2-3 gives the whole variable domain NAGVMQNPRHLVRRRGQEARLRCSPMKGHSHVYWYRQLPEEGLKFMVYLQKENIIDESGMPKERFSAEFPKEGPSILRIQQVVRGDSAAYFCASSQRTVKGTDTQYFGPGTRLTVL.

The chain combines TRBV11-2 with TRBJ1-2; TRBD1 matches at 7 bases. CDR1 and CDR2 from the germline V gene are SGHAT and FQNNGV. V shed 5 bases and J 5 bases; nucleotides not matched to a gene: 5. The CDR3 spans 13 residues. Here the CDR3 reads CASSTDRAYGYTF. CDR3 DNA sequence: TGTGCCAGCAGCACAGACAGGGCGTATGGCTACACCTTC.

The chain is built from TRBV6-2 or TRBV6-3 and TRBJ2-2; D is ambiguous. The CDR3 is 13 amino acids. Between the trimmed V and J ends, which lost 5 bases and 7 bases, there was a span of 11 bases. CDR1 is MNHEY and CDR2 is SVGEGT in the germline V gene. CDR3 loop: CASSRPSVGELFF. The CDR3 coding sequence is TGTGCCAGCAGTCGGCCCTCAGTCGGGGAGCTGTTTTTT.

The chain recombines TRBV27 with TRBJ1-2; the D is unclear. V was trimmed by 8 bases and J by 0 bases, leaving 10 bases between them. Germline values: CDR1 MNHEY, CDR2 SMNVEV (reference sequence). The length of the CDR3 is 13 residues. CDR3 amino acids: CASAFGPNYGYTF. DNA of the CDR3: TGTGCCAGCGCCTTTGGACCTAACTATGGCTACACCTTC.

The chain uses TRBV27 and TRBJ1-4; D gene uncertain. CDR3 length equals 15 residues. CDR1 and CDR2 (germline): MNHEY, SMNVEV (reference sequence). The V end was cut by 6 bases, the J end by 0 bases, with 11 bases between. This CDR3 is CASSLRVTTNEKLFF. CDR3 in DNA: TGTGCCAGCAGCCTACGGGTAACAACTAATGAAAAACTGTTTTTT.

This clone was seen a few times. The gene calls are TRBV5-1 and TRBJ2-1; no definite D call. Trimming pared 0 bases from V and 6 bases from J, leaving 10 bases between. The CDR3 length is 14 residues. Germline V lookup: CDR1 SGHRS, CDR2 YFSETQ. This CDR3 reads CASSLEISGNEQFF. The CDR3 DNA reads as TGCGCCAGCAGCTTGGAGATAAGTGGCAATGAGCAGTTCTTC.